This T cell receptor beta chain derives from a study of tumor-infiltrating lymphocytes in primary liver carcinoma. Turning to the study itself: Resecting the tumor surgically was how the patients' primary liver carcinoma was treated. Enrolled patients were male and female, aged 30 to 69 years. Each sample had roughly 3.5 to 8 million productive TCRbeta reads regardless of tissue type. Study results and limitations: For tumor-adjacent and tumor-blood pairs, overlap was less than that seen for tumor region pairs.

Using a constant-region primer together with ProtoScript II reverse transcriptase, TCR beta cDNA was made from approximately 0.55 ug of total RNA. Investigators got TCR beta libraries out of three nested multiplex PCR rounds, done with slightly modified ARM-PCR. The opening two PCR rounds, roughly 11 cycles each, paired TRBV1-TRBV30 forward primers with a C-beta reverse primer. TCRdb reanalysed the multiplex PCR reads using MiXCR and keeps one entry per CDR3 protein. The data contain approximately 310,000 distinct CDR3 sequences, over 55% of them seen just once; the ten biggest clones take up approximately 9.4%. V was pared by 6 bases and J by 3 bases, with 11 bases between. The CDR3 loop spans 13 amino acids. CDR1 and CDR2 (germline): MNHEY, SVGAGI. On this clonotype: Its matching antigen is unknown. A much larger clone sits a single nucleotide away, making a read error possible.

Germline DNA was also extracted, with blood RNA taken from unsorted whole blood. The sequence derives from a man between 40 and 49 years old with primary liver carcinoma and hepatitis B virus infection. The genes are TRBV6-5 and TRBJ1-1; D not certain. The sequencing sample was made of peripheral blood. The CDR3 region is CASRKRMDTEAFF. CDR3 nucleotide sequence: TGTGCCAGCAGGAAAAGGATGGACACTGAAGCTTTCTTT.